The source of this T cell receptor beta chain is a study of shared clonotypes between healthy human individuals. Study-level findings and limits: Naive subsets typically showed greater estimated richness than memory subsets. In this cohort, only blood was sampled, and tissue repertoires likely differ.

CDR1 LNHDA and CDR2 SQIVND come from the germline V gene (reference sequence). CDR3 length: 14 residues. Losses at the gene ends were 5 bases for V and 2 bases for J; bases not matched to a gene: 5. Assay used: immunoSEQ multiplex PCR; TCRdb lists only in-frame clones, some missing. The sample lists 600,000 to 800,000 clones; about two thirds were seen once. Remarks on this clone: Its target is not known.

This TCR was recovered from a woman under 40 in good health. The material sequenced was memory CD4+ T cells sorted from blood. As for subset: CD45RA-negative fraction. The genes are TRBV19 and TRBJ1-2; 7 positions agree with TRBD1. CDR3 loop: CASSDQGGNYGYTF. The CDR3 DNA is TGTGCCAGTAGTGATCAGGGGGGAAACTATGGCTACACCTTC.